The present T cell receptor (beta chain) was sequenced within a study of beta chain features in type 1 diabetes. Germline V gene lookup returns CDR1 MGHRA and CDR2 YSYEKL. The CDR3 spans 15 residues. V was clipped by 4 bases and J by 2 bases, with 11 bases between them. cDNA synthesis used the whole RNA isolate, giving expressed TCRB sequences. Generated by immunoSEQ multiplex PCR, the TCRdb table keeps only in-frame clones and is missing some. The table lists some 360,000 clones, roughly a fifth of them singletons. This clone has only a few counts. Antigen specificity is unknown. Points from the study as a whole: Relative to healthy donors, patients appeared to have naive, central memory and Treg TCRB repertoires that were more similar.

Source material: naive CD4+ T cells from blood. This rearrangement joins TRBV4-1 to TRBJ2-2; TRBD2 might be the D (5 bases). The clonotype was recovered from a woman under 30 in good health. CDR3 nucleotide sequence: TGCGCCAGCAGCCCTGCGGGTTCTAACACCGGGGAGCTGTTTTTT. It translates to CASSPAGSNTGELFF.